The 25 T cell receptor beta chains listed next were all sequenced from one sample in a study of Graves' ophthalmopathy and Graves' hyperthyroidism. The TCR beta CDR3 regions underwent amplification from RNA transcripts. First-round RT-PCR relied on HTBI primers, and a second-round multiplex PCR came next. TCRdb independently ran MiXCR on the multiplex PCR reads; one entry per CDR3 protein. The table records over 650,000 distinct CDR3 sequences, 35% to 50% of them present only once. Sequenced: peripheral blood. These receptors all come from an adult man with Graves' ophthalmopathy.

This rearrangement joins TRBV4-3 to TRBJ1-4; 10 nucleotides align to TRBD1. The ends lost 2 bases at V and 7 bases at J; junction bases unmatched: 4. Germline V CDR1 and CDR2: LGHNA, YSLEER. This CDR3 comprises 15 residues. The DNA for the CDR3 is TGCGCCAGCAGCCAATTCGGACAGGGGGGTGAAAAACTGTTTTTT. Its translation is CASSQFGQGGEKLFF.

This clonotype was seen ten or more times. The V gene is TRBV13, the J gene TRBJ1-3; unclear D gene. Per the germline V gene, CDR1 is PRHDT and CDR2 is FYEKMQ (reference sequence). The CDR3 is 12 residues long. V gave up 5 bases and J gave up 8 bases, with 10 bases separating them. CDR3 region: CASSRNRDTIYF. The CDR3, as DNA: TGTGCCAGCAGCCGCAACAGAGACACCATATATTTT.

This clonotype was seen only a few times. V and J are TRBV19 and TRBJ2-7; TRBD2 aligns across 12 bases. This CDR3 is built from 16 residues. V dropped 4 bases and J dropped 1; count of bases not matched to a gene: 5. Germline V CDR1 and CDR2: LNHDA, SQIVND (reference sequence). Here the CDR3 DNA reads TGTGCCAGTAGTAAACTAGCGGGAGGTCTATCCTACGAGCAGTACTTC. Amino acid sequence: CASSKLAGGLSYEQYF.

The chain carries TRBV10-3 and TRBJ1-5; TRBD1 agrees at 7 bases. From germline, CDR1 is ENHRY and CDR2 SYGVKD. Trimming took 4 bases from V and 1 from J; bases not matched to a gene: 7. The CDR3 sequence is 16 residues long. The CDR3 is CAISAGGSGSNQPQHF. CDR3 DNA sequence: TGTGCCATCAGTGCAGGGGGAAGCGGCAGCAATCAGCCCCAGCATTTT.

There are many counts of this clonotype. The rearrangement uses TRBV20-1 and TRBJ1-2; 8 bases line up with TRBD1. Losses at the gene ends were 5 bases for V and 6 bases for J; bases not matched to a gene: 8. Per germline, CDR1 DFQATT and CDR2 SNEGSKA (reference sequence). The length of the CDR3 is 13 residues. The CDR3 coding sequence is TGCAGTGCTCAAAAACAGGGGGGGGATGGCTACACCTTC. Residues: CSAQKQGGDGYTF.

The CDR3 reads CASTPRRDRVRQPQHF. In DNA form, the CDR3 reads TGTGCCAGCACCCCCCGCCGGGACAGGGTCCGCCAGCCCCAGCATTTT. The chain links TRBV10-3 to TRBJ1-5; 9 bases align to TRBD1. The CDR3 consists of 16 residues. Germline V gene lookup returns CDR1 ENHRY and CDR2 SYGVKD. Trimming at V came to 10 bases and at J to 7 bases, leaving 17 bases not matched to a gene.

This clonotype was found many times. This chain links TRBV24-1 with TRBJ2-1; 7 nucleotides match TRBD2. V gave up 3 bases and J gave up 7 bases; unmatched junction bases: 5. The CDR3 length is 14 residues. Germline V CDR1 and CDR2: KGHDR, SFDVKD. CDR3: CATSDLGGGNEQFF. The CDR3 nucleotides read TGTGCCACCAGTGATCTTGGCGGGGGTAATGAGCAGTTCTTC.

The V and J genes are TRBV7-2 and TRBJ2-5; D gene unclear. The V gene's germline CDR1 is SGHTA and CDR2 FQGNSA. V dropped 1 base and J dropped 5 bases, with 14 bases sitting between them. The CDR3 has 15 residues. The chain's CDR3 is CASSLVSAGSETQYF. CDR3 bases: TGTGCCAGCAGCTTAGTCAGCGCAGGAAGCGAGACCCAGTACTTC.

This chain joins TRBV7-9 and TRBJ2-7; 10 bases match TRBD2. This CDR3 contains 15 residues. Germline trimming cut 5 bases from V and 3 bases from J; bases unmatched to any gene: 7. Germline CDR1 SEHNR, CDR2 FQNEAQ (reference sequence). In nucleotides, the CDR3 is TGTGCCAGCAGCCCCGGACTAGCGGTTGACTACGAGCAGTACTTC. Encoded protein: CASSPGLAVDYEQYF.

This chain joins TRBV5-1 and TRBJ1-2; possibly TRBD1 for D (5 bases). Germline-derived CDR1 and CDR2 are SGHRS and YFSETQ. Between the trimmed V and J ends, which lost 4 bases and 2 bases, there was a span of 21 bases. This CDR3 is 17 amino acids long. The CDR3 DNA reads TGCGCCAGCAGCGGATCGATGGGGCAGACAAACAACTATGGCTACACCTTC. Encoded protein: CASSGSMGQTNNYGYTF.

The V and J genes are TRBV9 and TRBJ2-6; a weak D match, TRBD1 (5 bases). CDR1 and CDR2 from the germline V gene are SGDLS and YYNGEE. CDR3 length equals 14 residues. Between the trimmed V and J ends, which lost 4 bases and 5 bases, there was a span of 10 bases. The DNA for the CDR3 is TGTGCCAGCAGCCAATCGGACAGGGCCAACGTCCTGACTTTC. It translates to CASSQSDRANVLTF. Full variable domain (outside the CDR3, taken from reference TRBV9 and TRBJ2-6): DSGVTQTPKHLITATGQRVTLRCSPRSGDLSVYWYQQSLDQGLQFLIQYYNGEERAKGNILERFSAQQFPDLHSELNLSSLELGDSALYFCASSQSDRANVLTFGAGSRLTVL.

The gene calls are TRBV7-9 and TRBJ2-7; D ambiguous. Trimming removed 5 bases from V and 2 bases from J, with 19 bases in between. Per the germline V gene, CDR1 is SEHNR and CDR2 is FQNEAQ (reference sequence). There are 16 residues in the CDR3. The chain's CDR3 is CASSQGDPVRPYEQYF. As DNA, the CDR3 is TGTGCCAGCAGCCAAGGCGACCCAGTGAGGCCCTACGAGCAGTACTTC.

The V gene is TRBV9, the J gene TRBJ1-3, with TRBD1 matching 7 bases. V was pared by 4 bases and J by 2 bases, with 6 bases of the junction left unmatched. The CDR3 is 15 residues long. Germline V gene sequence: CDR1 SGDLS, CDR2 YYNGEE. CDR3 region: CASSYDREAGNTIYF. The CDR3 nucleotides read TGTGCCAGCAGCTATGACAGGGAAGCTGGAAACACCATATATTTT.

This chain uses TRBV25-1 with TRBJ1-1; the D gene is possibly TRBD1 (5 bases). Trimming removed 8 bases at V and 1 base at J, with 11 bases between. This CDR3 comprises 13 residues. CDR1 is MGHDK, CDR2 SYGVNS, per germline. CDR3 sequence (DNA): TGTGCCAGCTACAGGACCCCGAACACTGAAGCTTTCTTT. Protein sequence: CASYRTPNTEAFF.

This clonotype came up many times. The V and J genes are TRBV9 and TRBJ2-5; 15 bases fit TRBD2. The CDR3 extends over 18 amino acids. J gave up 5 bases and V 4 bases, and 12 bases lay outside the gene matches. Per germline, CDR1 SGDLS and CDR2 YYNGEE. CDR3 DNA sequence: TGTGCCAGCAGCAGGGGACTAGCGGGGGGCGTGGGGGTGGAGACCCAGTACTTC. It codes for CASSRGLAGGVGVETQYF.

J is TRBJ1-6 and V is TRBV12-3 or TRBV12-4, with D perhaps TRBD1 (5 bases). The CDR3 totals 15 residues. Trimming left V 7 bases short and J 5 bases short, with 15 bases between. The CDR3 loop is CASKLAGGNNSPLHF. DNA for the CDR3: TGTGCCAGCAAACTCGCGGGGGGGAATAATTCACCCCTCCACTTT.

V is TRBV11-2 and J is TRBJ1-3; D perhaps matches TRBD1 (5 bases). This CDR3 has 19 amino acids. V was shortened by 6 bases and J by 0 bases, with 24 bases between the two germline ends. Germline V gene lookup returns CDR1 SGHAT and CDR2 FQNNGV. CDR3 coding DNA: TGTGCCAGCAGTGAATTTTTACTTCTGAGGGGTAGCTCTGGAAACACCATATATTTT. Its protein product is CASSEFLLLRGSSGNTIYF. The variable domain in full, completed from reference TRBV11-2 and TRBJ1-3, reads EAGVAQSPRYKIIEKRQSVAFWCNPISGHATLYWYQQILGQGPKLLIQFQNNGVVDDSQLPKDRFSAERLKGVDSTLKIQPAKLEDSAVYLCASSEFLLLRGSSGNTIYFGEGSWLTVV.

This chain connects TRBV6-1 to TRBJ1-1, with D perhaps matching TRBD1 (6 bases). Germline V gene lookup returns CDR1 MNHNS and CDR2 SASEGT. The ends were cut back, 9 bases at V and 5 bases at J, with 19 bases in the middle. The CDR3 sequence is 14 residues long. CDR3 loop: CASGGGGLGTEAFF. CDR3 in DNA: TGTGCCAGTGGCGGGGGGGGCCTGGGGACTGAAGCTTTCTTT.

Points on this clonotype: This clone may be a read error of a much larger clone one base away. The chain uses TRBV14 and TRBJ2-5; perhaps TRBD1 as D (5 bases). This CDR3 has 13 amino acids. V gave up 4 bases and J gave up 6 bases, with 12 bases separating them. Germline CDR1 and CDR2: SGHDN and FVKESK. The CDR3 nucleotides are TGTGCCAGCAGCCCAGACAGTCGAAAGACCCAGTACTTC. Protein sequence: CASSPDSRKTQYF.

Ten or more counts support this clonotype. The chain uses TRBV7-9 and TRBJ2-7; D remains unclear. The V gene lost 4 bases and the J gene lost 1 base, with 14 bases spanning the gap. The CDR3 has 15 residues. Germline V gene lookup returns CDR1 SEHNR and CDR2 FQNEAQ (reference sequence). The CDR3 is CASSSEASRSYEQYF. CDR3 DNA: TGTGCCAGCAGCTCCGAGGCCAGTCGGTCCTACGAGCAGTACTTC.

This clonotype was picked up many times. The chain joins TRBV25-1 to TRBJ2-7, with D unclear. Germline CDR1 MGHDK, CDR2 SYGVNS. Trimming shortened V by 3 bases and J by 3 bases, and 9 bases separated the two germline ends. CDR3 length equals 13 residues. This chain's CDR3 is CASSDLTIYEQYF. The CDR3 nucleotides are TGTGCCAGCAGTGACCTTACAATCTACGAGCAGTACTTC.

The chain uses TRBV30 and TRBJ1-2; D is uncertain. Trimming removed 0 bases at V and 8 bases at J, with 10 bases between. This CDR3 is built from 12 residues. CDR1 is GTSNPN, CDR2 SVGIG, per germline (reference sequence). The CDR3 loop is CAWSVSRVGYTF. DNA for the CDR3: TGTGCCTGGAGTGTTAGTCGGGTAGGCTACACCTTC. The variable domain in full, with the rest retrieved from reference TRBV30 and TRBJ1-2, is SQTIHQWPATLVQPVGSPLSLECTVEGTSNPNLYWYRQAAGRGLQLLFYSVGIGQISSEVPQNLSASRPQDRQFILSSKKLLLSDSGFYLCAWSVSRVGYTFGSGTRLTVV.

This clonotype was recorded at least ten times. The chain uses TRBV13 and TRBJ2-5, with D perhaps TRBD1 or TRBD2 (5 bases each). CDR3 length equals 15 residues. V was clipped by 1 base and J by 4 bases, with 13 bases between them. Germline V gene lookup returns CDR1 PRHDT and CDR2 FYEKMQ (reference sequence). Written as DNA, the CDR3 is TGTGCCAGCAGCTTAGACGGGAATGGGGGAGAGACCCAGTACTTC. Residues: CASSLDGNGGETQYF.

As to this clonotype: A much larger clone lies a single base off, so this may be a read error. The chain couples TRBV9 to TRBJ2-5, with 9 bases that match TRBD2. In germline, CDR1 is SGDLS, CDR2 YYNGEE. The V segment lost 7 bases and the J segment 8 bases; nucleotides outside the gene matches: 15. CDR3 size: 15 residues. CDR3 loop: CASGRDSGGTRTQYF. The CDR3, as DNA: TGTGCCAGCGGCAGAGACAGCGGGGGGACACGAACCCAGTACTTC.

This clonotype was counted at least ten times. The V and J genes are TRBV7-9 and TRBJ1-4; unclear D gene. The CDR3 runs 16 residues. The V gene's germline CDR1 is SEHNR and CDR2 FQNEAQ (reference sequence). Trimming took off 5 bases at V and 2 bases at J, with 15 bases between the two ends. The CDR3 here is CASSPRRGLTNEKLFF. DNA of the CDR3: TGTGCCAGCAGCCCGCGACGGGGTTTGACTAATGAAAAACTGTTTTTT.